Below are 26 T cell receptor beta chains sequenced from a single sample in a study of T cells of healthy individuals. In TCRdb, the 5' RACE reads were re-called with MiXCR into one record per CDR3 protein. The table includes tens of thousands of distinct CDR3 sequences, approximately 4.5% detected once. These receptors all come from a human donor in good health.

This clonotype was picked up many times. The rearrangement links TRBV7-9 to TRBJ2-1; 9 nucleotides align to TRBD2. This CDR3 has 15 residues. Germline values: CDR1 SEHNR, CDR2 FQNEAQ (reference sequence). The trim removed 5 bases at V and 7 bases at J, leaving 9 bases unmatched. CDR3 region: CASSPGLAPLNEQFF. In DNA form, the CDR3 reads TGTGCCAGCAGCCCGGGACTAGCTCCCCTGAATGAGCAGTTCTTC.

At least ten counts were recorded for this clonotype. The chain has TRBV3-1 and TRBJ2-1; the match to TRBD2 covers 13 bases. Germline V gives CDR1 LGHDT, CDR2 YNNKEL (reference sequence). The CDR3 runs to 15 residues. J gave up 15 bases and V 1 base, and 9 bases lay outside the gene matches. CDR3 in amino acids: CASSQGGLAGLVWFF. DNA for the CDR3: TGTGCCAGCAGCCAAGGGGGACTAGCGGGATTGGTATGGTTCTTC.

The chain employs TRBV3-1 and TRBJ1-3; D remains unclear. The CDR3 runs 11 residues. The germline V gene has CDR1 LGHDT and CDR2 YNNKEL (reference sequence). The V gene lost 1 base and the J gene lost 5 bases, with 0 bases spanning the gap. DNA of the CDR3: TGTGCCAGCAGCCAAGGAAACACCATATATTTT. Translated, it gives CASSQGNTIYF.

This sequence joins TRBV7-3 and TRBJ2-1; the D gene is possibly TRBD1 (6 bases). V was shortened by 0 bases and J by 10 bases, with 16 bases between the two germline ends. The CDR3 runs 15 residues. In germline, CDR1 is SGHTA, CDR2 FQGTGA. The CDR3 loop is CASSLTGQGIGEQFF. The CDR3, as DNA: TGTGCCAGCAGCTTAACGGGGCAGGGGATAGGAGAGCAGTTCTTC.

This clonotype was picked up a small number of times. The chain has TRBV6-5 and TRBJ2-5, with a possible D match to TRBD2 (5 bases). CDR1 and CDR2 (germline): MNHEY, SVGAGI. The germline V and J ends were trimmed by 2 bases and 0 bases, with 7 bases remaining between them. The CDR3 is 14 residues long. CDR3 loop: CASSYAGNQETQYF. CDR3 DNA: TGTGCCAGCAGTTACGCGGGCAACCAAGAGACCCAGTACTTC.

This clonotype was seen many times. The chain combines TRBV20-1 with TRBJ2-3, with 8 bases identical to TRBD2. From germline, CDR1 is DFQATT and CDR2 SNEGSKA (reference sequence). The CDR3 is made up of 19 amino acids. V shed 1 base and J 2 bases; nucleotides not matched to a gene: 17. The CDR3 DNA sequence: TGCAGTGCTAGAGTCGCGGGAGGTCCAACCCTCGAACTCACAGATACGCAGTATTTT. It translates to CSARVAGGPTLELTDTQYF.

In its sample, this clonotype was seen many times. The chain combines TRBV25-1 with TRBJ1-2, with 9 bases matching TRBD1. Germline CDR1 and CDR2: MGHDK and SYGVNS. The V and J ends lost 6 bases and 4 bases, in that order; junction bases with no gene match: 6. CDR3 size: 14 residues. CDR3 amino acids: CASRERTGAYGYTF. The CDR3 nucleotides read TGTGCCAGCAGGGAACGGACAGGGGCCTATGGCTACACCTTC.

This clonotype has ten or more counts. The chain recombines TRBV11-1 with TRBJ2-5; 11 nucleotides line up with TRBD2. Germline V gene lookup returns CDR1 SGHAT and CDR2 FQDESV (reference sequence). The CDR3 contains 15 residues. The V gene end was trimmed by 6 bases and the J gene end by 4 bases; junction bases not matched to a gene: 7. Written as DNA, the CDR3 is TGTGCCAGCAGTTCTATTGGACTAGCGGGAGAGACCCAGTACTTC. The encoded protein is CASSSIGLAGETQYF.

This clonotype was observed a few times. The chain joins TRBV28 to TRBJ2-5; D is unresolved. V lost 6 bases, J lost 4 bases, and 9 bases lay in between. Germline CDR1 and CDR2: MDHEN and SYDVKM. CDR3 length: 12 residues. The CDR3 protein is CASSSNGETQYF. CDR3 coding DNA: TGTGCCAGCAGCTCGAACGGAGAGACCCAGTACTTC. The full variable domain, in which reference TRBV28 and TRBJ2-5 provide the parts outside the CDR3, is DVKVTQSSRYLVKRTGEKVFLECVQDMDHENMFWYRQDPGLGLRLIYFSYDVKMKEKGDIPEGYSVSREKKERFSLILESASTNQTSMYLCASSSNGETQYFGPGTRLLVL.

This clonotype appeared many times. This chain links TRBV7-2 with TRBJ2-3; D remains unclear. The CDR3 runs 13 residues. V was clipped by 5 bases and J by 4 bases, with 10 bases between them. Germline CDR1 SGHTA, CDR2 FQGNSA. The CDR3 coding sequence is TGTGCCAGCAGCCCCCACCGGCCAGATACGCAGTATTTT. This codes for CASSPHRPDTQYF.

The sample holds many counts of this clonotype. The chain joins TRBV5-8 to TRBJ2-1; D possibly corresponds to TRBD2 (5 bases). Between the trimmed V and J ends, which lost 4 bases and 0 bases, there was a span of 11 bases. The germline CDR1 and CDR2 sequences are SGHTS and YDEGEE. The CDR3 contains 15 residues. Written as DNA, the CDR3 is TGTGCCAGCAGCCCCGGGGTGAGCTCCTACAATGAGCAGTTCTTC. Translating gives CASSPGVSSYNEQFF.

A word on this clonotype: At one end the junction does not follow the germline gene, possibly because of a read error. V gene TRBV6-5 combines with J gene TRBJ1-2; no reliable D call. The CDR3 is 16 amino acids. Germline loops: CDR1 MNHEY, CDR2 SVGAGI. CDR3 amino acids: CASSYSKMYSFYGYNF. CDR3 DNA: TGTGCCAGCAGTTACTCGAAAATGTACAGCTTCTATGGCTACAACTTC.

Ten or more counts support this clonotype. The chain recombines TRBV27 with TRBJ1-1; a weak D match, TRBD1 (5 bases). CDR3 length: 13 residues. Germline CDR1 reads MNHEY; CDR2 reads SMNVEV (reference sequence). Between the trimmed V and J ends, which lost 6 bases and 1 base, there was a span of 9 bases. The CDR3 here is CASRRTRNTEAFF. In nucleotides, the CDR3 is TGTGCCAGCAGACGGACAAGGAACACTGAAGCTTTCTTT.

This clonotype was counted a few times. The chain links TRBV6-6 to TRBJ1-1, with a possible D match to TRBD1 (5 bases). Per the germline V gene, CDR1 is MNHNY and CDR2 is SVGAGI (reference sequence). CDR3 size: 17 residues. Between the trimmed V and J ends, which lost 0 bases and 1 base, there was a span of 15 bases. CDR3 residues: CASSYSRTLTKNTEAFF. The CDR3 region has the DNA TGTGCCAGCAGTTACTCCAGGACACTAACCAAGAACACTGAAGCTTTCTTT.

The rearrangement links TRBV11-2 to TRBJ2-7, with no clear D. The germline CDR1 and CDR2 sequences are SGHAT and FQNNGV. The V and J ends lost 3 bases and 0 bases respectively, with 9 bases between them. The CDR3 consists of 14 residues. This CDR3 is CASSFGTDSYEQYF. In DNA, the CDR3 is TGTGCCAGCAGCTTTGGTACAGACTCCTACGAGCAGTACTTC.

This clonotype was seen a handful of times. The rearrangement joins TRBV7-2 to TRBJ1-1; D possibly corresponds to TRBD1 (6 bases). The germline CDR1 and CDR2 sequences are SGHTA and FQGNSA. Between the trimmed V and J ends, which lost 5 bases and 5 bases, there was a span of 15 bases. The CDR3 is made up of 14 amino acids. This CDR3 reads CASSSGPQGTEAFF. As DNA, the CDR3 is TGTGCCAGCAGCAGCGGGCCCCAGGGGACTGAAGCTTTCTTT.

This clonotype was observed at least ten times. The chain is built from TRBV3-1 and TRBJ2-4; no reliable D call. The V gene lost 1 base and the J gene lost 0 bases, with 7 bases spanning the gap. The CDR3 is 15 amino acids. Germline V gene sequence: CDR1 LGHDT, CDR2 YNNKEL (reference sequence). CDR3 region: CASSQGPSAKNIQYF. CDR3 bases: TGTGCCAGCAGCCAAGGGCCGTCAGCCAAAAACATTCAGTACTTC.

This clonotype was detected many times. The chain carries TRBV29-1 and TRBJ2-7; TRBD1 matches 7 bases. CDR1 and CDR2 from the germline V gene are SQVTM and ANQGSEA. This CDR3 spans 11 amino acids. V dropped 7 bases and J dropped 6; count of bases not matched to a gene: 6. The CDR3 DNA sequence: TGCAGCGCCCACCACAGGGGCGAGCAGTACTTC. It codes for CSAHHRGEQYF.

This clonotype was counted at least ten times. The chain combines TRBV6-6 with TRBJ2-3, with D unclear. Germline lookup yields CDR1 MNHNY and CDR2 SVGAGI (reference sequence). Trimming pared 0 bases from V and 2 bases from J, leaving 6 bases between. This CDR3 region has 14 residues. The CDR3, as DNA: TGTGCCAGCAGTTACTCTGCGTTCACAGATACGCAGTATTTT. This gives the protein CASSYSAFTDTQYF.

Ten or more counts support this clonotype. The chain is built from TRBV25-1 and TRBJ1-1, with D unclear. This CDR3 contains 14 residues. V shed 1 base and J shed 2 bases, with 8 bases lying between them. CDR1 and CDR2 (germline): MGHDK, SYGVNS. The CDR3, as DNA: TGTGCCAGCAGTGAATCACAAAGTAACACTGAAGCTTTCTTT. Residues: CASSESQSNTEAFF.

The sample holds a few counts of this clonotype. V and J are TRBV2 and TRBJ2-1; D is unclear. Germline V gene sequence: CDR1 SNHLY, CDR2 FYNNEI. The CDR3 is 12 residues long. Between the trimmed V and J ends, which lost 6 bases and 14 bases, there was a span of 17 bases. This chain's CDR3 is CASRNDAFREFF. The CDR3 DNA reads TGTGCCAGCAGGAATGACGCATTCCGCGAGTTCTTC.

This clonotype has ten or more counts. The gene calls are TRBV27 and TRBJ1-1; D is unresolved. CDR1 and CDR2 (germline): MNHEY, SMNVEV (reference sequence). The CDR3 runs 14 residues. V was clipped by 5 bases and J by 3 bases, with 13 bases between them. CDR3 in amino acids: CASSPQETYTEAFF. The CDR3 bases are TGTGCCAGCAGTCCCCAAGAGACCTACACTGAAGCTTTCTTT.

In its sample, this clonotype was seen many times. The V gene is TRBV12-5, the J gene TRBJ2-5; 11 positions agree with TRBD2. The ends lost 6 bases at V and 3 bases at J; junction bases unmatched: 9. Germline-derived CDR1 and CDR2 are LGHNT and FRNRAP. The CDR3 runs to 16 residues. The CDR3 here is CASGSSLAGGEETQYF. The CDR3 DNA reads TGTGCTAGTGGATCCTCCCTAGCGGGGGGCGAAGAGACCCAGTACTTC.

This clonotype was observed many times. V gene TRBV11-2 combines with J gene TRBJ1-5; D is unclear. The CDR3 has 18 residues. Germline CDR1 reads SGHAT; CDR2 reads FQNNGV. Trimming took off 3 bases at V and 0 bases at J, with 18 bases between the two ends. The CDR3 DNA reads TGTGCCAGCAGCTTGGGAGGTCGCCCCGGGTATAGCAATCAGCCCCAGCATTTT. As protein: CASSLGGRPGYSNQPQHF.

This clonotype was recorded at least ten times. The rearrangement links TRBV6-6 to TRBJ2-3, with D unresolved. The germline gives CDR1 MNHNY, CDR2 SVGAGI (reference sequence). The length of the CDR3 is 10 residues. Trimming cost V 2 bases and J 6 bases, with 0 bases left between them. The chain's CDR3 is CASSYDTQYF. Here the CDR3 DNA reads TGTGCCAGCAGTTACGATACGCAGTATTTT.

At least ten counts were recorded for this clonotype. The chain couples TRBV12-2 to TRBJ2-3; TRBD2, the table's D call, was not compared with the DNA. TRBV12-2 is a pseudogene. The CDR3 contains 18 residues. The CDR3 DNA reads TGTGCAAGTCGCAAGGCCGGGACTAGCGGGAGGGCCATAGATACGCAGTATTTT. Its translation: CASRKAGTSGRAIDTQYF.